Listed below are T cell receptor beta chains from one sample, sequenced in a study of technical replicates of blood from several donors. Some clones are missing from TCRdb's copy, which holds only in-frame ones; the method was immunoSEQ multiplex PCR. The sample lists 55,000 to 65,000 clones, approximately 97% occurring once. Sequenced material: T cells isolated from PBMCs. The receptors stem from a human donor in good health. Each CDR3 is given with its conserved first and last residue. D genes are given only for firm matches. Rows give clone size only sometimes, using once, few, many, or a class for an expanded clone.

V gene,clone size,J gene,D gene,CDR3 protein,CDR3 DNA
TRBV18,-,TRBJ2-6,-,CASSPQQGISGANVLTF,TGTGCCAGCTCACCACAACAGGGTATCTCTGGGGCCAACGTCCTGACTTTC
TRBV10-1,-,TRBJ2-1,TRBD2,CASSESRGLAGVVYEQFF,TGCGCCAGCAGTGAGTCGAGAGGACTAGCGGGAGTAGTGTATGAGCAGTTCTTC
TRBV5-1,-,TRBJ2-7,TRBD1,CASSRGPDEQYF,TGCGCCAGCAGCAGGGGGCCCGACGAGCAGTACTTC
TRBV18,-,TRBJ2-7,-,CASSPRETDYEQYF,TGTGCCAGCTCACCACGAGAGACAGACTACGAGCAGTACTTC
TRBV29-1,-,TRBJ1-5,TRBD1,CSVGTGGSQPQHF,TGCAGCGTTGGGACAGGGGGCTCTCAGCCCCAGCATTTT
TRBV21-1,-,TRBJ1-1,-,CASSKVFRGQGTNTEAFF,TGTGCCAGCAGCAAAGTTTTTAGGGGACAGGGAACGAACACTGAAGCTTTCTTT
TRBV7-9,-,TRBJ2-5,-,CASSPTGSGVGTQYF,TGTGCCAGCAGCCCAACCGGGAGCGGTGTTGGGACCCAGTACTTC
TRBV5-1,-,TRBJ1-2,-,CASSPSWEGLRGYTF,TGCGCCAGCAGTCCCAGCTGGGAGGGGTTACGAGGCTACACCTTC
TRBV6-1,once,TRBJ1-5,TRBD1,CASSLGTGGNQPQHF,TGTGCCAGCAGTTTGGGGACAGGTGGGAATCAGCCCCAGCATTTT
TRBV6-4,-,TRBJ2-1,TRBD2,CASRASGGDNEQFF,TGTGCCAGCAGGGCGAGCGGGGGGGACAATGAGCAGTTCTTC
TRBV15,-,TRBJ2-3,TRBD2,CATSRDFTSGGHTQYF,TGTGCCACCAGCAGAGATTTCACTAGCGGGGGGCATACGCAGTATTTT
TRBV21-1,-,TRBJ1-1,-,CASSKAAF,TGTGCCAGCAGCAAGGCGGCCTTT
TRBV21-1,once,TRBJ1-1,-,CASSGTGDPNTEAFF,TGTGCCAGCAGCGGGACAGGGGACCCCAACACTGAAGCTTTCTTT
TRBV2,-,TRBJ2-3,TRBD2,CASNGGADSTDTQYF,TGTGCCAGCAACGGGGGGGCTGATAGCACAGATACGCAGTATTTT
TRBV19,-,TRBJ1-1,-,CASSWGLMNTEAFF,TGTGCCAGTAGTTGGGGCCTAATGAACACTGAAGCTTTCTTT
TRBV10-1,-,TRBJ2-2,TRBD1,CASSDSGQYHGELFF,TGCGCCAGCTCCGACTCGGGACAGTACCACGGGGAGCTGTTTTTT
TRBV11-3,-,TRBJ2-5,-,CASSAHGGRFQETQYF,TGTGCCAGCAGCGCACACGGGGGGCGATTTCAAGAGACCCAGTACTTC
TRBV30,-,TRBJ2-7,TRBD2,CAWSSGGDSYEQYF,TGTGCCTGGAGTAGCGGGGGGGACTCCTACGAGCAGTACTTC
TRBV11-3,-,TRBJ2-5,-,CASSLRENLETQYF,TGTGCCAGCAGCTTAAGAGAAAATCTCGAGACCCAGTACTTC
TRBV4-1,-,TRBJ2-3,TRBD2,CASKGTSGESDTQYF,TGCGCCAGTAAGGGGACTAGCGGGGAATCAGATACGCAGTATTTT
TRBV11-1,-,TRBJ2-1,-,CASSLSLGGAGNEQFF,TGTGCCAGCAGCTTATCTTTAGGGGGAGCGGGAAATGAGCAGTTCTTC
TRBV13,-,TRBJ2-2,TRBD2,CASSPPGLVSTGELFF,TGTGCCAGCAGCCCTCCGGGACTAGTATCCACCGGGGAGCTGTTTTTT
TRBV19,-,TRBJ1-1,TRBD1,CASRDRINTEAFF,TGTGCCAGTAGGGACAGGATTAACACTGAAGCTTTCTTT
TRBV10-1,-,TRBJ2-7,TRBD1,CASSPTGKQYF,TGCGCCAGCAGCCCGACAGGGAAGCAGTACTTC
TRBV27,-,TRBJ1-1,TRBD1,CASRGQYNSEAFF,TGTGCCAGCAGGGGACAGTACAACAGTGAAGCTTTCTTT
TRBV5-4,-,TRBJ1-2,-,CASSHRREGYGYTF,TGTGCCAGCAGCCACCGGAGGGAGGGCTATGGCTACACCTTC
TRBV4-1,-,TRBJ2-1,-,CASSESYRDNEQFF,TGCGCCAGCAGCGAATCTTACCGGGACAATGAGCAGTTCTTC
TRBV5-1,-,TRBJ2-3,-,CASSLEPGDTQYF,TGCGCCAGCAGCTTGGAACCGGGAGATACGCAGTATTTT
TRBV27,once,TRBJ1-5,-,CASSLRVPRNQPQHF,TGTGCCAGCAGTTTACGAGTGCCTCGCAATCAGCCCCAGCATTTT
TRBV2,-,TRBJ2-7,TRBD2,CASIAGLAAYEQYF,TGTGCCAGCATTGCGGGACTAGCGGCCTACGAGCAGTACTTC
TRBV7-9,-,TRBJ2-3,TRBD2,CASTYGAGGGDTQYF,TGTGCCAGCACCTACGGAGCGGGAGGAGGAGATACGCAGTATTTT
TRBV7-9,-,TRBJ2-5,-,CASSLSLSGTQYF,TGTGCCAGCAGCTTGTCTTTGTCGGGGACCCAGTACTTC
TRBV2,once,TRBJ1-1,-,CASSLGEGTEAFF,TGTGCCAGCAGTCTGGGGGAGGGTACTGAAGCTTTCTTT
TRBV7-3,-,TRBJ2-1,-,CASSLRGGGPYNEQFF,TGTGCCAGCAGCTTGCGAGGTGGGGGCCCCTACAATGAGCAGTTCTTC
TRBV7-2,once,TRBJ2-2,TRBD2,CASSLTSPRTGELFF,TGTGCCAGCAGCTTGACTAGCCCTAGGACCGGGGAGCTGTTTTTT
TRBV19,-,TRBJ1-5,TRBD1,CASSIFGTGEFNQPQHF,TGTGCCAGTAGTATTTTCGGGACAGGGGAATTCAATCAGCCCCAGCATTTT
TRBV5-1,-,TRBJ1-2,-,CASSDPGRNRGYTF,TGCGCCAGCAGCGACCCGGGGAGGAATCGTGGCTACACCTTC
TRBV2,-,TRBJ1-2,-,CASSERGGGNYGYTF,TGTGCCAGCAGTGAACGTGGGGGGGGTAACTATGGCTACACCTTC
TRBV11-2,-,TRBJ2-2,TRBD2,CASSPRTSGRGTGELFF,TGTGCCAGCAGCCCCCGGACTAGCGGGAGGGGGACCGGGGAGCTGTTTTTT
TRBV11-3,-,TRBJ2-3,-,CASSLEFRGTRMDTQYF,TGTGCCAGCAGCTTAGAGTTTCGGGGGACGAGAATGGATACGCAGTATTTT
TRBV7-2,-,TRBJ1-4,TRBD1,CASSRSQGWSKLFF,TGTGCCAGCAGTCGATCACAGGGGTGGTCTAAACTGTTTTTT
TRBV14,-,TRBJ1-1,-,CASSLRPDTEAFF,TGTGCCAGCAGCCTCAGGCCAGACACTGAAGCTTTCTTT